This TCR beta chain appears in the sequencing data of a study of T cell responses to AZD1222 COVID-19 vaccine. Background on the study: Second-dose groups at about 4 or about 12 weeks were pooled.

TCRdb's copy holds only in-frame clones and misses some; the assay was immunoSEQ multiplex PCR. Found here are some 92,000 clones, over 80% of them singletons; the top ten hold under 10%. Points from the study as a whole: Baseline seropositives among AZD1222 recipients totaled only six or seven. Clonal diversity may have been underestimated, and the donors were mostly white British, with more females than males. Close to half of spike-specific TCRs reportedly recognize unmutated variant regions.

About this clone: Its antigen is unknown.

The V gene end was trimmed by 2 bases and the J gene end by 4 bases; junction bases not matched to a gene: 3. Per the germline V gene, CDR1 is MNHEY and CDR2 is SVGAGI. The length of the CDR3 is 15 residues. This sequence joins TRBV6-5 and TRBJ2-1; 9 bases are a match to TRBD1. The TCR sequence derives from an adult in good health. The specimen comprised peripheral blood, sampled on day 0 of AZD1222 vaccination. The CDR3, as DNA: TGTGCCAGCAGTTACACCGGGACAGGGTACAATGAGCAGTTCTTC. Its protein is CASSYTGTGYNEQFF.